The source of this TCR beta chain is a study of beta chain features in type 1 diabetes. Regarding the study as a whole: A moderate, significant TCRB CDR3 shortening appeared in type 1 diabetes across four CD4+ subsets.

Points on this clone: Its antigen is still unknown.

Every isolated RNA sample was fully reverse transcribed, so sequencing captured expressed TCRB transcripts. Only in-frame clones appear in the TCRdb table, and some are missing; sequencing was by immunoSEQ multiplex PCR. The data show roughly 50,000 clones, with under 55% seen just once and about 1.5% held by the top ten. The germline V gene has CDR1 SGHRS and CDR2 YFSETQ. The CDR3 is 14 residues long. V lost 3 bases, J lost 6 bases, and 16 bases lay in between. By way of CD45RO/CCR7/CD25/CD127/CD95/CD27, the CD4+ regulatory, stem cell-like memory, central memory and naive cells were sorted. This sequence originates from a man under 40 with type 1 diabetes. The sequencing input was Tregs from blood. The chain has TRBV5-1 and TRBJ2-7, with a possible D match to TRBD1 (6 bases). CDR3 sequence (DNA): TGCGCCAGCAGCTACCAACAGGGCTCTGGCGAGCAGTACTTC. It encodes CASSYQQGSGEQYF.